This passage covers 18 T cell receptor beta chains from one sample sequenced in a study of OX40 agonist ivuxolimab in advanced cancers. Profiling relied on immunoSEQ multiplex PCR, and the TCRdb table lists in-frame clones only, not all of them. The profile shows over 95,000 clones, about 91% of them singletons. Sequenced here: CD4+ or CD8+ T cells sorted from blood, sampled in a trial of the OX40 agonist ivuxolimab. These receptors were taken from an adult with an advanced solid tumor such as melanoma, head and neck, liver or kidney cancer.

The genes are TRBV6-5 and TRBJ2-5, with TRBD2 identical over 7 bases. This CDR3 has 15 residues. The V gene end was trimmed by 4 bases and the J gene end by 5 bases; junction bases not matched to a gene: 10. The germline gives CDR1 MNHEY, CDR2 SVGAGI. CDR3 sequence reads: CASSSWGGGSETQYF. The CDR3 DNA reads TGTGCCAGCAGTTCCTGGGGGGGTGGTTCGGAGACCCAGTACTTC.

The chain recombines TRBV4-1 with TRBJ2-5; perhaps D is TRBD1 or TRBD2 (5 bases each). Trimming removed 2 bases from V and 5 bases from J, with 12 bases in between. The CDR3 totals 14 residues. Germline V gives CDR1 MGHRA, CDR2 YSYEKL. The CDR3: CASSQWGGPETQYF. In DNA form, the CDR3 reads TGCGCCAGCAGCCAATGGGGCGGGCCGGAGACCCAGTACTTC.

The chain couples TRBV19 to TRBJ2-1; 12 bases are a match to TRBD2. The germline gives CDR1 LNHDA, CDR2 SQIVND (reference sequence). V trimming: 5 bases; J trimming: 7 bases; junction bases outside the gene matches: 9. CDR3 length equals 16 residues. The CDR3 loop reads CASSPSGRAGGNEQFF. CDR3 DNA: TGTGCCAGTAGTCCTAGCGGGAGGGCCGGGGGAAATGAGCAGTTCTTC.

The gene calls are TRBV28 and TRBJ2-1; 15 bases map to TRBD2. This CDR3 region has 16 residues. J lost 8 bases, V lost 4 bases, and 6 bases had no gene match. Germline V CDR1 and CDR2: MDHEN, SYDVKM. The CDR3 spells CASSSLGTSGRHEQFF. DNA for the CDR3: TGTGCCAGCAGTTCCCTAGGGACTAGCGGGAGGCATGAGCAGTTCTTC.

The chain joins TRBV6-5 to TRBJ2-7; D gene unclear. The CDR3 runs to 13 residues. In germline, CDR1 is MNHEY, CDR2 SVGAGI. Trimming removed 8 bases from V and 6 bases from J, with 17 bases in between. The CDR3 loop reads CASRGFGSREQYF. CDR3 nucleotide sequence: TGTGCCAGCCGCGGCTTCGGATCCCGCGAGCAGTACTTC.

This chain uses TRBV21-1 with TRBJ2-3; TRBD2 is the table's D call, not checked against the DNA. TRBV21-1 is annotated as a pseudogene. CDR3 size: 18 residues. CDR3 amino acids: CASSKTSPSGCSTDTQYF. The CDR3 bases are TGTGCCAGCAGCAAAACAAGCCCTAGCGGATGTAGCACAGATACGCAGTATTTT.

The chain employs TRBV7-9 and TRBJ2-2; D is undetermined. Germline V gives CDR1 SEHNR, CDR2 FQNEAQ (reference sequence). CDR3 length: 15 residues. V shed 1 base and J shed 0 bases, with 6 bases lying between them. The CDR3 sequence: CASSLGQSNTGELFF. The CDR3 DNA reads TGTGCCAGCAGCTTAGGCCAGTCGAACACCGGGGAGCTGTTTTTT.

The chain joins TRBV27 to TRBJ1-6; a weak D match, TRBD1 (5 bases). Germline V gene sequence: CDR1 MNHEY, CDR2 SMNVEV (reference sequence). The CDR3 length is 15 residues. With 1 base removed from V and 8 bases from J, the gap between germline ends came to 12 bases. As DNA, the CDR3 is TGTGCCAGCAGTTTATGGGGGGAGACAGATTCACCCCTCCACTTT. Its translation: CASSLWGETDSPLHF.

J is TRBJ2-1 and V is TRBV7-9; D is unclear. CDR3 length: 15 residues. The germline V gene encodes CDR1 SEHNR and CDR2 FQNEAQ (reference sequence). V lost 2 bases and J 0 bases, leaving 8 bases between the germline ends. CDR3 DNA sequence: TGTGCCAGCAGCTTATTGGCAACCTCCTACAATGAGCAGTTCTTC. Its protein product is CASSLLATSYNEQFF.

The genes are TRBV5-1 and TRBJ2-3, with D possibly TRBD2 on 5 matching bases. V shed 2 bases and J shed 1 base, with 8 bases lying between them. Germline V gene lookup returns CDR1 SGHRS and CDR2 YFSETQ. There are 14 residues in the CDR3. This CDR3 reads CASSFGERTDTQYF. The CDR3 DNA is TGCGCCAGCAGCTTCGGGGAGCGCACAGATACGCAGTATTTT.

V usage is TRBV6-6 and J usage is TRBJ1-2; D gene unclear. The germline V gene has CDR1 MNHNY and CDR2 SVGAGI (reference sequence). This CDR3 spans 11 amino acids. V was clipped by 3 bases and J by 8 bases, with 7 bases between them. The CDR3 sequence is CASSYRGGYTF. The CDR3 DNA reads as TGTGCCAGCAGTTATCGCGGCGGCTACACCTTC.

To note about this clone: Within the sample, other DNA sequences also encode this same CDR3. The chain is built from TRBV6-5 and TRBJ2-7; no firm D call. The CDR3 totals 14 residues. Germline CDR1 MNHEY, CDR2 SVGAGI. V was cut by 0 bases and J by 5 bases, with 11 bases left in between. The CDR3 loop reads CASSYSVLRDEQYF. The DNA of the CDR3 is TGTGCCAGCAGTTACTCGGTGTTACGCGACGAGCAGTACTTC.

The chain couples TRBV9 to TRBJ2-7, with a possible D match to TRBD2 (6 bases). Trimming took 4 bases from V and 0 from J, leaving 17 bases between them. Germline V gene lookup returns CDR1 SGDLS and CDR2 YYNGEE. This CDR3 has 16 amino acids. The CDR3 spells CASSPLLASSSYEQYF. The DNA for the CDR3 is TGTGCCAGCAGCCCTTTGCTAGCGAGCAGCTCCTACGAGCAGTACTTC.

The chain has TRBV9 and TRBJ2-2; possible D gene TRBD2, 6 bases. Germline V gives CDR1 SGDLS, CDR2 YYNGEE. The CDR3 length is 16 residues. Trimming stripped 0 bases from V and 6 bases from J, with 15 bases between. In DNA form, the CDR3 reads TGTGCCAGCAGCGTAGTCCCAGGGAGGAAGGCCGGGGAGCTGTTTTTT. Protein product: CASSVVPGRKAGELFF.

V and J are TRBV7-2 and TRBJ2-3; D is perhaps TRBD2 (6 bases). The length of the CDR3 is 14 residues. Trimming left V 4 bases short and J 1 base short, with 9 bases between. Germline lookup yields CDR1 SGHTA and CDR2 FQGNSA. CDR3 bases: TGTGCCAGCAGCTGGGGCGGGGGCACAGATACGCAGTATTTT. It translates to CASSWGGGTDTQYF.

The rearrangement joins TRBV5-4 to TRBJ2-6, with 10 bases identical to TRBD2. The CDR3 extends over 19 amino acids. CDR1 is SGHNT, CDR2 YYREEE, per germline (reference sequence). V shed 4 bases, J shed 4 bases, and the junction held 14 bases outside the gene matches. CDR3 protein: CASSPPGLARLPGANVLTF. Here the CDR3 DNA reads TGTGCCAGCAGCCCTCCGGGACTAGCGCGGCTCCCGGGGGCCAACGTCCTGACTTTC.

V and J are TRBV6-1 and TRBJ2-7; D call uncertain. The CDR3 covers 14 residues. CDR1 is MNHNS and CDR2 is SASEGT in the germline V gene. Trimming removed 6 bases at V and 3 bases at J, with 15 bases between. In DNA, the CDR3 is TGTGCCAGCAGCCCCGAGACAATACTCTACGAGCAGTACTTC. This encodes CASSPETILYEQYF.

The chain has TRBV6-6 and TRBJ1-6, with D hard to call. The CDR3 is 16 residues long. V was pared by 7 bases and J by 0 bases, with 13 bases between. Germline CDR1 MNHNY, CDR2 SVGAGI (reference sequence). The CDR3 nucleotides read TGTGCCAGCAACCCGGGCGGTAGCTCCTATAATTCACCCCTCCACTTT. Translation: CASNPGGSSYNSPLHF.